This record looks at one T cell receptor beta chain sequence and its context. This entry is derived from a study of blood T cell repertoires in COVID-19. About the study: Sources were T cells, B-cell-depleted T cells, or PBMCs; the material itself was cDNA or gDNA.

Per germline, CDR1 SGHKS and CDR2 YYEKEE (reference sequence). CDR3 length: 16 amino acids. V lost 0 bases and J lost 2; bases outside the gene matches: 4. Some clones are missing from TCRdb's copy, which holds only in-frame ones; the method was immunoSEQ multiplex PCR. The sample includes roughly 200,000 clones, around 83% of them seen just once. The receptor was isolated from a man aged 40-49 years with active or convalescent COVID-19. The genes are TRBV5-5 and TRBJ1-3; TRBD1 agrees at 8 bases. The sequenced sample was peripheral blood. CDR3 protein: CASSLVWTGTGNTIYF. DNA of the CDR3: TGTGCCAGCAGCTTGGTTTGGACAGGGACTGGAAACACCATATATTTT.